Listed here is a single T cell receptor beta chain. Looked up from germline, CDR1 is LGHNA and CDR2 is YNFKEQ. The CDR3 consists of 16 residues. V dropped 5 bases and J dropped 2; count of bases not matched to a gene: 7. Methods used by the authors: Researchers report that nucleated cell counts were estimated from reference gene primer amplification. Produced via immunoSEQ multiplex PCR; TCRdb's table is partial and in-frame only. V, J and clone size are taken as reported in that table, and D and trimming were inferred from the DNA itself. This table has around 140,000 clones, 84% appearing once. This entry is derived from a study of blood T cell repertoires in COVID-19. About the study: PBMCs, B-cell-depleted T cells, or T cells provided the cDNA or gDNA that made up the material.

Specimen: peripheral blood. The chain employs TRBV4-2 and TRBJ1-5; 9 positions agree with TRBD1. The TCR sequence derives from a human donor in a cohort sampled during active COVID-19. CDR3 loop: CASSAPDRGGNQPQHF. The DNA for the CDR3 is TGTGCCAGCAGCGCCCCGGACAGGGGTGGCAATCAGCCCCAGCATTTT.